This T cell receptor (beta chain) was obtained from a study of blood T cell repertoires in COVID-19. Study background: T cells, B-cell-depleted T cells, or PBMCs supplied cDNA or gDNA.

V was pared by 0 bases and J by 5 bases, with 14 bases between. This CDR3 is built from 15 residues. Germline V gene lookup returns CDR1 LGHNA and CDR2 YSLEER. TCRdb's table, derived via immunoSEQ multiplex PCR, lists solely in-frame clones and lacks some. Of around 200,000 clones in the sample, 86% were seen once. The cohort comprised adults aged about 18 to 90 years residing in 24 US areas. The study assigned cohorts using participant-reported clinical history. This TCR was recovered from a man aged 35-49 years with acute COVID-19. The specimen sequenced was PBMCs or T cells enriched from blood (not recorded which). J is TRBJ2-7 and V is TRBV4-3; maybe TRBD2 (6 bases). The CDR3 nucleotides read TGCGCCAGCAGCCAAGAAGGAGGGACCTCTAACGAGCAGTACTTC. This encodes CASSQEGGTSNEQYF.